These 13 T cell receptor beta chains originate from one sample sequenced in a study of cytomegalovirus exposure and HLA in healthy donors. The PCR used 60 Vbeta and 13 Jbeta primers. Assay used: immunoSEQ multiplex PCR; TCRdb lists only in-frame clones, some missing. The sample holds about 130,000 clones, 65% to 80% seen once. Sequenced input: PBMCs. All receptors derive from a man in his forties or fifties in good health and CMV-seronegative.

The V call is TRBV5-1, the J call TRBJ2-3, with 9 positions matching TRBD2. After removal of 0 bases from V and 0 bases from J, the junction contained 8 bases not matched to a gene. There are 18 residues in the CDR3. Germline CDR1 is SGHRS and CDR2 is YFSETQ. The CDR3: CASSLGLAGSMSTDTQYF. The DNA for the CDR3 is TGCGCCAGCAGCTTGGGTCTAGCGGGGAGTATGAGCACAGATACGCAGTATTTT.

The V and J genes are TRBV7-9 and TRBJ1-1; 7 bases agree with TRBD1. V trimming: 5 bases; J trimming: 6 bases; junction bases outside the gene matches: 6. This CDR3 is 13 amino acids long. The germline CDR1 and CDR2 sequences are SEHNR and FQNEAQ (reference sequence). CDR3: CASSATGWPEAFF. The DNA for the CDR3 is TGTGCCAGCAGCGCGACAGGGTGGCCTGAAGCTTTCTTT.

The rearrangement links TRBV2 to TRBJ1-5; D call uncertain. Per germline, CDR1 SNHLY and CDR2 FYNNEI. V dropped 4 bases and J dropped 7 bases, with 11 bases sitting between them. The CDR3 sequence is 13 residues long. For the CDR3, the DNA is TGTGCCAGCAGTGTGGCAGGCCACCAGCCCCAGCATTTT. This encodes CASSVAGHQPQHF.

Only a few counts were recorded for this clone. This rearrangement joins TRBV11-2 to TRBJ2-5, with D maybe TRBD2 (6 bases). Trimming cost V 5 bases and J 1 base, with 8 bases left between them. CDR3 size: 13 residues. Germline-derived CDR1 and CDR2 are SGHAT and FQNNGV. Here the CDR3 reads CASSKRAQETQYF. The CDR3 region has the DNA TGTGCCAGCAGCAAGCGGGCCCAAGAGACCCAGTACTTC.

This CDR3 is CAWGQGGYGYTF. DNA of the CDR3: TGTGCCTGGGGACAGGGGGGCTATGGCTACACCTTC. This sequence joins TRBV30 and TRBJ1-2; 10 bases line up with TRBD1. This CDR3 spans 12 amino acids. Germline CDR1 GTSNPN, CDR2 SVGIG (reference sequence). J was trimmed by 4 bases and V by 5 bases; bases with no gene match: 1.

The rearrangement links TRBV4-3 to TRBJ2-2; D possibly corresponds to TRBD2 (5 bases). Germline lookup yields CDR1 LGHNA and CDR2 YSLEER. The CDR3 extends over 17 amino acids. V was trimmed by 1 base and J by 4 bases, leaving 16 bases between them. In DNA, the CDR3 is TGCGCCAGCAGCCAAGTGCCAAGCGGTCCGGGCACCGGGGAGCTGTTTTTT. It translates to CASSQVPSGPGTGELFF.

The genes are TRBV27 and TRBJ1-2; 7 bases are shared with TRBD1. Trimming cost V 1 base and J 4 bases; bases outside gene matches: 9. This CDR3 has 16 amino acids. CDR1 and CDR2 (germline): MNHEY, SMNVEV (reference sequence). CDR3 nucleotide sequence: TGTGCCAGCAGTTTATTGGGGGACAGCCCTGTCTATGGCTACACCTTC. Amino acid sequence: CASSLLGDSPVYGYTF.

This clone was picked up one time. V is TRBV27 and J is TRBJ2-1, with 14 bases aligning to TRBD2. V shed 0 bases, J shed 9 bases, and the junction held 7 bases outside the gene matches. The length of the CDR3 is 17 residues. Looked up from germline, CDR1 is MNHEY and CDR2 is SMNVEV (reference sequence). CDR3 loop: CASSLSGLAGVVSEQFF. CDR3 in DNA: TGTGCCAGCAGTTTATCGGGACTAGCGGGAGTGGTAAGTGAGCAGTTCTTC.

The gene calls are TRBV4-3 and TRBJ2-1, with D possibly TRBD2 on 6 matching bases. CDR3 size: 16 residues. Trimming took off 1 base at V and 4 bases at J, with 14 bases between the two ends. Per germline, CDR1 LGHNA and CDR2 YSLEER. In DNA form, the CDR3 reads TGCGCCAGCAGCCAAGTCGGCGGGGCGTTATACAATGAGCAGTTCTTC. Protein sequence: CASSQVGGALYNEQFF.

The gene calls are TRBV29-1 and TRBJ1-1; perhaps TRBD1 as D (5 bases). The CDR3 consists of 14 residues. Germline values: CDR1 SQVTM, CDR2 ANQGSEA. V lost 4 bases to trimming and J lost 0 bases, with 12 bases between them. The CDR3 region is CSVASGHLNTEAFF. The CDR3 nucleotides are TGCAGCGTTGCTTCCGGACACCTGAACACTGAAGCTTTCTTT.

This clone came up a few times. CDR3 coding DNA: TGTGCCAGCAGCCCCGACAGACCTCTTTTTCTAAACCTTGGGGCCAACGTCCTGACTTTC. Its protein is CASSPDRPLFLNLGANVLTF. The chain links TRBV21-1 to TRBJ2-6; the table's TRBD1 call for D was not verified on the DNA. TRBV21-1 is listed as a pseudogene. The CDR3 spans 20 residues.

The V call is TRBV6-5, the J call TRBJ2-6; D might be TRBD1 (6 bases). CDR1 and CDR2 (germline): MNHEY, SVGAGI. Trimming cost V 5 bases and J 1 base, with 9 bases left between them. CDR3 length: 15 amino acids. The CDR3 DNA reads as TGTGCCAGCAGTCACAGGGTTTCTGGGGCCAACGTCCTGACTTTC. Translating gives CASSHRVSGANVLTF.

V usage is TRBV28 and J usage is TRBJ2-5; 7 nucleotides align to TRBD2. Germline V gene sequence: CDR1 MDHEN, CDR2 SYDVKM. J was trimmed by 5 bases and V by 5 bases; bases with no gene match: 8. The CDR3 is 14 residues long. CDR3 amino acids: CASSPAAGVETQYF. CDR3 sequence (DNA): TGTGCCAGCAGTCCCGCGGCGGGAGTGGAGACCCAGTACTTC.